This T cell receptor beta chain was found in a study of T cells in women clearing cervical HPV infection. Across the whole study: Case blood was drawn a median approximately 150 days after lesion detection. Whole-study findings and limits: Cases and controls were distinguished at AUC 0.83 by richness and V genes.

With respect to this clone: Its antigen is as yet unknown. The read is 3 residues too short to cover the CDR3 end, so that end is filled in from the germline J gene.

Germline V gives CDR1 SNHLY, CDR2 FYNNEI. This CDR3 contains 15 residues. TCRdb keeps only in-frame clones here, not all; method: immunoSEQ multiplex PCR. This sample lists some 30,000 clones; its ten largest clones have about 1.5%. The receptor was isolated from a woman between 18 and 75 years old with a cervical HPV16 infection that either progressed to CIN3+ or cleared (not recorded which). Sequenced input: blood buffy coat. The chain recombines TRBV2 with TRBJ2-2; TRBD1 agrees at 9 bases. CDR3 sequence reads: CASSEGDRVDEKLFF. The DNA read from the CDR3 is TGTGCCAGCAGTGAAGGGGACAGGGTGGATGAAAAG.